The entry that follows covers one T cell receptor (beta chain) sequence. Its antigen is unknown. This entry belongs to a study of Ad26.COV2.S vaccination and SARS-CoV-2 variants. Points from the study as a whole: Vaccine recipients posted higher spike-specific TCR breadth than their placebo counterparts. Vaccine and placebo groups showed comparable non-spike TCR breadth.

Clones were sequenced by immunoSEQ multiplex PCR, and TCRdb holds only the in-frame ones, with some missing. The profile shows under 150,000 clones, 80% to 90% of them singletons. Sequenced here: peripheral blood, sampled after recovery from COVID-19. The TCR originated in a human donor who had recovered from COVID-19.

The CDR3 nucleotides read TGTGCCAGCAGCCAAGGATCTGGTAGGATCTACACCTTC. Its translation: CASSQGSGRIYTF. The chain carries TRBV14 and TRBJ1-2; no clear D gene. CDR1 is SGHDN, CDR2 FVKESK, per germline. The CDR3 extends over 13 amino acids. Trimming left V 1 base short and J 10 bases short, with 13 bases between.